The rows below give T cell receptor beta chains drawn from one sample of a study of beta chain features in type 1 diabetes. Profiled with immunoSEQ multiplex PCR; TCRdb holds only in-frame clones, not every one. The sample records 200,000 to 250,000 clones, approximately 14% being singletons. Sequenced input: naive CD4+ T cells from blood. The receptors derive from a middle-aged woman in good health. Each CDR3 is given with its conserved first and last residue. The D gene is left open where the match is weak. A row's size may be missing; if present it is once, few, many or a size class.

D	J	V	length	size	DNA	CDR3
TRBD2	TRBJ2-3	TRBV5-1	19	-	TGCGCCAGCAGCTTGGGGCCTAGCGGGGGGGCACCAAGCACAGATACGCAGTATTTT	CASSLGPSGGAPSTDTQYF
TRBD2	TRBJ2-5	TRBV4-1	15	few	TGCGCCAGCAGCCAAGAAGGGACTAATCAAGAGACCCAGTACTTC	CASSQEGTNQETQYF
TRBD1	TRBJ1-2	TRBV6-6	13	-	TGTGCCAGCAGTTCGGACAGGGCCGATGGCTACACCTTC	CASSSDRADGYTF
TRBD2	TRBJ2-3	TRBV18	15	once	TGTGCCAGCTCACCACAAGCGGGGGGGCTTGATACGCAGTATTTT	CASSPQAGGLDTQYF
-	TRBJ1-5	TRBV29-1	13	-	TGCAGCGGATCACGGGGGGTCAATCAGCCCCAGCATTTT	CSGSRGVNQPQHF
-	TRBJ1-1	TRBV5-1	15	few	TGCGCCAGCAGCTTGTGGAGGGGCCTGGACACTGAAGCTTTCTTT	CASSLWRGLDTEAFF
-	TRBJ1-2	TRBV2	13	-	TGTGCCAGCACCGGGAGTCTTAACTATGGCTACACCTTC	CASTGSLNYGYTF
-	TRBJ1-5	TRBV23-1	15	few	TGCGCCAGCAGTCAATCCCATCCAGGGTCCCAGCCCCAGCATTTT	CASSQSHPGSQPQHF
-	TRBJ2-2	TRBV7-8	17	-	TGTGCCAGCAGCCATGGATGGGGGGGCCAGAACACCGGGGAGCTGTTTTTT	CASSHGWGGQNTGELFF
-	TRBJ2-5	TRBV14	14	many	TGTGCCAGCAGCCAAGATCTCCTGGGCAAGACCCAGTACTTC	CASSQDLLGKTQYF